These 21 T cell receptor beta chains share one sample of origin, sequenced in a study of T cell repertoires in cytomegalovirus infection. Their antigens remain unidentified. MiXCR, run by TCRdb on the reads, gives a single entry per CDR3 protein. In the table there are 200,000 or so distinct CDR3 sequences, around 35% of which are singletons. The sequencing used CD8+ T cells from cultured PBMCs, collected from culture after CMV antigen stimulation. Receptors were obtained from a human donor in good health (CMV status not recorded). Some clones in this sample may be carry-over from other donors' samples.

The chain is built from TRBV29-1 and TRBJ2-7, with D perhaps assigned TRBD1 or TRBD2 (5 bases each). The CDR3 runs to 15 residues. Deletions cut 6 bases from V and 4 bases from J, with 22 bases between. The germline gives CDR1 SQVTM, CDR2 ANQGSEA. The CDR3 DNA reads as TGCAGCGTCCCTGTTCGGGGCGTATCGGGATACGAGCAGTACTTC. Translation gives CSVPVRGVSGYEQYF.

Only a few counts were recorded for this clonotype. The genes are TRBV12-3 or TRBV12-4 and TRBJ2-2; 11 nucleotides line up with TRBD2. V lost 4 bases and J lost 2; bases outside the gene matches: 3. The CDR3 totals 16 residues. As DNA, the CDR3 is TGTGCCAGCAGTTCTAGCGGGGGGACAAACACCGGGGAGCTGTTTTTT. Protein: CASSSSGGTNTGELFF.

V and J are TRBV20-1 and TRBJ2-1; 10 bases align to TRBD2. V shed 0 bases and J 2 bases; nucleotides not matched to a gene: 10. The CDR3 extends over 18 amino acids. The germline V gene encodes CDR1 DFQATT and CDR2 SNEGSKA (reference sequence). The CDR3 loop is CSARDIRTSGPPYNEQFF. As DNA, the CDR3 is TGCAGTGCTAGAGATATCCGGACTAGCGGACCACCCTACAATGAGCAGTTCTTC.

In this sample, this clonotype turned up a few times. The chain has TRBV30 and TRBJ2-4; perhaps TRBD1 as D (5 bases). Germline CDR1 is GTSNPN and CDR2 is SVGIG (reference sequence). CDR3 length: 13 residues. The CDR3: CASDTLAKNIQYF. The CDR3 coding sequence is TGTGCTTCGGACACCCTAGCCAAAAACATTCAGTACTTC.

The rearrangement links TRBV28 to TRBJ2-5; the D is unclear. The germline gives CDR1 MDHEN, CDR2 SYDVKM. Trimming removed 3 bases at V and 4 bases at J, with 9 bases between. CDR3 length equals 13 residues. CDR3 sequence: CASSFEAGETQYF. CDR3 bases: TGTGCCAGCAGTTTCGAGGCCGGAGAGACCCAGTACTTC.

The CDR3 sequence is CASSSGQGRGNTIYF. DNA of the CDR3: TGTGCCAGCAGCTCCGGACAGGGGAGAGGAAACACCATATATTTT. The V gene is TRBV7-2, the J gene TRBJ1-3; 9 bases line up with TRBD1. Germline CDR1 reads SGHTA; CDR2 reads FQGNSA. V shed 4 bases, J shed 4 bases, and the junction held 5 bases outside the gene matches. The CDR3 runs to 15 residues. The variable domain in full, with the rest retrieved from reference TRBV7-2 and TRBJ1-3, is GAGVSQSPSNKVTEKGKDVELRCDPISGHTALYWYRQSLGQGLEFLIYFQGNSAPDKSGLPSDRFSAERTGGSVSTLTIQRTQQEDSAVYLCASSSGQGRGNTIYFGEGSWLTVV.

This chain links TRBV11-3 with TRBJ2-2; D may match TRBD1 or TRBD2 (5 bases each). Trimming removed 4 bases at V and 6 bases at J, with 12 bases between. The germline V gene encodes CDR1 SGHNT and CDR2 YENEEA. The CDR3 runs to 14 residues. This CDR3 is CASSSLGESGELFF. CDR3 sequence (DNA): TGTGCCAGCAGCTCTCTAGGGGAGTCCGGGGAGCTGTTTTTT.

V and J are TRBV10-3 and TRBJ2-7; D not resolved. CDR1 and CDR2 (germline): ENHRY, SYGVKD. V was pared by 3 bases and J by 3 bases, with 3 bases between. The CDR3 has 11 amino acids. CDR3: CAISEDYEQYF. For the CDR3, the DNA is TGTGCCATCAGTGAAGACTACGAGCAGTACTTC.

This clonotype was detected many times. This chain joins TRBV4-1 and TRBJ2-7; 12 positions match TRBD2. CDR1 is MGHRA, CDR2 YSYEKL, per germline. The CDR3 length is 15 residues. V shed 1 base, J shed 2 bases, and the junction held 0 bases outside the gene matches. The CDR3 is CASSQGTSGAYEQYF. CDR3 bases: TGCGCCAGCAGCCAAGGGACTAGCGGGGCCTACGAGCAGTACTTC.

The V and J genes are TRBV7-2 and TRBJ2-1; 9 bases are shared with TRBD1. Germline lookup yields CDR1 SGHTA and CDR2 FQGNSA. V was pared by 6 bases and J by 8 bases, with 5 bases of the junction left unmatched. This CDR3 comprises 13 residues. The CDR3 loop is CASRGDREHEQFF. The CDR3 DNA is TGTGCCAGCAGGGGGGACAGGGAACATGAGCAGTTCTTC.

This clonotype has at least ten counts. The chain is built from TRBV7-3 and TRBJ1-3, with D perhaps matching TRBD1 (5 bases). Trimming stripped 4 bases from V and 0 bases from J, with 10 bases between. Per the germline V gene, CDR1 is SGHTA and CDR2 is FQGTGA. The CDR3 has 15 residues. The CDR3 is CASSSRQSSGNTIYF. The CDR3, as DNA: TGTGCCAGCAGCTCACGACAGTCCTCTGGAAACACCATATATTTT. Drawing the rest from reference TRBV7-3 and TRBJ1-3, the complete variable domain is GAGVSQTPSNKVTEKGKYVELRCDPISGHTALYWYRQSLGQGPEFLIYFQGTGAADDSGLPNDRFFAVRPEGSVSTLKIQRTERGDSAVYLCASSSRQSSGNTIYFGEGSWLTVV.

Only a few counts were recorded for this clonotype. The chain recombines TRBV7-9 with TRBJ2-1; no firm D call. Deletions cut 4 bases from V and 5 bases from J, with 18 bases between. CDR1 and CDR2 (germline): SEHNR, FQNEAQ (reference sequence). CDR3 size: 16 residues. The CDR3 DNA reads TGTGCCAGCAGCTCACTCACAGCCCCGGTTAACAATGAGCAGTTCTTC. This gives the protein CASSSLTAPVNNEQFF.

The CDR3 spells CASRQRSSYEQYF. In DNA form, the CDR3 reads TGTGCCAGTAGGCAGCGTAGCTCCTACGAGCAGTACTTC. The chain links TRBV19 to TRBJ2-7; D remains unclear. Between the trimmed V and J ends, which lost 6 bases and 0 bases, there was a span of 9 bases. The CDR3 runs 13 residues. The germline V gene has CDR1 LNHDA and CDR2 SQIVND (reference sequence).

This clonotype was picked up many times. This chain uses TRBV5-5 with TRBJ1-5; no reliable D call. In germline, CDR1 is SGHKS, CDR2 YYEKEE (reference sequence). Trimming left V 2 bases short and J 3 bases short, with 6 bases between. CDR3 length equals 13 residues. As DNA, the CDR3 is TGTGCCAGCAGCTTAAGGTACAATCAGCCCCAGCATTTT. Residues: CASSLRYNQPQHF.

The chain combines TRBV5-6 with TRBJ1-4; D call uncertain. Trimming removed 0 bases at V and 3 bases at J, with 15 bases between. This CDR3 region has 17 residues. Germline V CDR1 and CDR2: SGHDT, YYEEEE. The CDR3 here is CASSLENRLNSNEKLFF. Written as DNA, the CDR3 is TGTGCCAGCAGCTTGGAGAACCGACTGAATTCTAATGAAAAACTGTTTTTT.

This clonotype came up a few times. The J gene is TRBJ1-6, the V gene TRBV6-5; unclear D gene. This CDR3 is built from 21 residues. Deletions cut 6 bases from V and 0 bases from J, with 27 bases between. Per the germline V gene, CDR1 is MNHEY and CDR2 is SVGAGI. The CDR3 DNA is TGTGCCAGCAGCCCCAGAATCTCCCGGGCCAAGTTTAGCTCCTATAATTCACCCCTCCACTTT. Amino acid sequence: CASSPRISRAKFSSYNSPLHF.

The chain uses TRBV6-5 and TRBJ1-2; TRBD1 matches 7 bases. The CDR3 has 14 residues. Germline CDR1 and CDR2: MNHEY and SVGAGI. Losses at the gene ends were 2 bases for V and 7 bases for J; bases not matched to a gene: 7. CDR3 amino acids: CASSYGMTGTGYTF. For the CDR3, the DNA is TGTGCCAGCAGTTACGGGATGACAGGGACTGGCTACACCTTC.

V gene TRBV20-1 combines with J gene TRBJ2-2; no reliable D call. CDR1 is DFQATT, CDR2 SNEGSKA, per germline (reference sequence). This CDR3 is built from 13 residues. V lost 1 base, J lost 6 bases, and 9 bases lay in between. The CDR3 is CSARADLAGELFF. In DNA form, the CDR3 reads TGCAGTGCTAGAGCAGATCTCGCCGGGGAGCTGTTTTTT.

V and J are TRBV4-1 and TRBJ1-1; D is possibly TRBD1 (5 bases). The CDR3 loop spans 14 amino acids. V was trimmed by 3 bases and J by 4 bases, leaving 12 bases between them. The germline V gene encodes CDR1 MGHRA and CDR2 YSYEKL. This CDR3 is CASSQGPRGTEAFF. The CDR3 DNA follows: TGCGCCAGCAGCCAGGGACCACGGGGCACTGAAGCTTTCTTT.

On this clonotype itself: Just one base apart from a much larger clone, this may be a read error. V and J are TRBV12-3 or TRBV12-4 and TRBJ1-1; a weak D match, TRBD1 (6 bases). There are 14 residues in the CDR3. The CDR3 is CASSLDSGGTEVFF. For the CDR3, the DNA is TGTGCCAGCAGTTTAGATAGCGGGGGCACTGAAGTTTTCTTT.

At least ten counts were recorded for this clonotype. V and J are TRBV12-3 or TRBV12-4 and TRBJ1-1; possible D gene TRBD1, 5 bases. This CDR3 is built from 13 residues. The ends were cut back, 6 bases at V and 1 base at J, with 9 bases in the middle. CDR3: CASSLRGNTEAFF. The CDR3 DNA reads TGTGCCAGCAGCTTGAGGGGGAACACTGAAGCTTTCTTT.